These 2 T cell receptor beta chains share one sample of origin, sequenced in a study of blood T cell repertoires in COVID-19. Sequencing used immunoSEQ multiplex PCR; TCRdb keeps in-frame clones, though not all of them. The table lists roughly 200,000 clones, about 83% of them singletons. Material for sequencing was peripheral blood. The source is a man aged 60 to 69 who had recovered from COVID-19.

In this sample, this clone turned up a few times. CDR3 loop: CASSIVTGTIYF. DNA of the CDR3: TGTGCCAGTAGTATAGTAACGGGGACCATATATTTT. This chain uses TRBV19 with TRBJ1-3, with D unclear. Germline CDR1 and CDR2: LNHDA and SQIVND (reference sequence). The ends were cut back, 1 base at V and 10 bases at J, with 8 bases in the middle. CDR3 length: 12 residues. Full variable domain (rest looked up from reference TRBV19 and TRBJ1-3): DGGITQSPKYLFRKEGQNVTLSCEQNLNHDAMYWYRQDPGQGLRLIYYSQIVNDFQKGDIAEGYSVSREKKESFPLTVTSAQKNPTAFYLCASSIVTGTIYFGEGSWLTVV.

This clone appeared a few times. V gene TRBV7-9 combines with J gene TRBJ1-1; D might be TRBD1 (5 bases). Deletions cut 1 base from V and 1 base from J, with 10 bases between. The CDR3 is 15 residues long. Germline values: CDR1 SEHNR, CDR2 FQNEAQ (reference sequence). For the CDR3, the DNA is TGTGCCAGCAGCTTAGTGGTTGGGGCGAACACTGAAGCTTTCTTT. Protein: CASSLVVGANTEAFF. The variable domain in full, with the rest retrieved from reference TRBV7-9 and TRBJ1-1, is DTGVSQNPRHKITKRGQNVTFRCDPISEHNRLYWYRQTLGQGPEFLTYFQNEAQLEKSRLLSDRFSAERPKGSFSTLEIQRTEQGDSAMYLCASSLVVGANTEAFFGQGTRLTVV.